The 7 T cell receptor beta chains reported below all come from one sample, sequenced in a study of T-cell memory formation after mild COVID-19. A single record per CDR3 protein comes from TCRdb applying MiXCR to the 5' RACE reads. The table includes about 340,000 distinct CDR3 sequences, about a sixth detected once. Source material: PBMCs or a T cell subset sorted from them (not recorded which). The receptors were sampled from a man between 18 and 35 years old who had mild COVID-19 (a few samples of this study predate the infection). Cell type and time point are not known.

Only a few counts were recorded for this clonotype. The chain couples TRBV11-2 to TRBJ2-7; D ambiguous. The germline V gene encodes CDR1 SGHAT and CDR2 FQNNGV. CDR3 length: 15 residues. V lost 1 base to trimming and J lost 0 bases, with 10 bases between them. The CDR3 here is CASSLVIGLSYEQYV. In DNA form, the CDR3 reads TGTGCCAGCAGCTTAGTCATCGGCCTCTCCTACGAGCAGTACGTC.

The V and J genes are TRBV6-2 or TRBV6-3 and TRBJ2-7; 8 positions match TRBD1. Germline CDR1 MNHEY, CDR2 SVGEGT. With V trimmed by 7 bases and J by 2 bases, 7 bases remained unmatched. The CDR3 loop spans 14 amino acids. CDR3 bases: TGTGCCAGCACCGCCGGGACAGGAACCTACGAGCAGTACTTC. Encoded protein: CASTAGTGTYEQYF.

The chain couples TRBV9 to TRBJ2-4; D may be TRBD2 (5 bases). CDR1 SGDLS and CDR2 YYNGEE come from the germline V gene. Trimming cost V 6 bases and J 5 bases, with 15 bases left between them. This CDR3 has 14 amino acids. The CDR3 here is CASNPGIKQNIQYF. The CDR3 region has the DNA TGTGCCAGCAACCCCGGGATAAAACAAAACATTCAGTACTTC.

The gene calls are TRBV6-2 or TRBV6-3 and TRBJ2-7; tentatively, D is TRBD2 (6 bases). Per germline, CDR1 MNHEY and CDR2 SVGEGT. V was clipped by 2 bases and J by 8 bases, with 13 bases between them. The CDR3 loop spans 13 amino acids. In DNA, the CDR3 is TGTGCCAGCAGTTACGAGGAGGGGTTCAAGCAGTACGTC. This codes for CASSYEEGFKQYV.

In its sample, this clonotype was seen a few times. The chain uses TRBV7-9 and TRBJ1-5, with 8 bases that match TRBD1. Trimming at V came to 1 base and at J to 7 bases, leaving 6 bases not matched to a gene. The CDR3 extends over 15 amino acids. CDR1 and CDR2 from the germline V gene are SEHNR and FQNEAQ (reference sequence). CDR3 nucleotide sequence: TGTGCCAGCAGCTTAGGGACAGGGATTGGACAGCCCCAGCATTTT. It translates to CASSLGTGIGQPQHF.

CDR3 DNA sequence: TGTGCCAGCAGGAATTCTCCGGGACTAGCGGGGGGCTACCCGTACTTC. This codes for CASRNSPGLAGGYPYF. V usage is TRBV6-2 or TRBV6-3 and J usage is TRBJ2-5; 15 nucleotides line up with TRBD2. This CDR3 is 16 amino acids long. Germline CDR1 MNHEY, CDR2 SVGEGT. Trimming removed 6 bases from V and 13 bases from J; junction bases left unmatched: 15.

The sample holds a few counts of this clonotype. The CDR3 DNA reads TGCGCCAGCAGCCAAGGGACCCGAGACTACGAGCAGTACGTC. It is translated as CASSQGTRDYEQYV. V usage is TRBV23-1 and J usage is TRBJ2-7, with D perhaps given as TRBD1 or TRBD2 (5 bases each). TRBV23-1 is an open reading frame, and its role is uncertain. There are 14 residues in the CDR3. V lost 6 bases and J 3 bases, leaving 15 bases between the germline ends.